This T cell receptor (beta chain) originates from a study of regulatory T cells in long-lasting Graves disease. Study results and limitations: Rather than thyroid tissue, only peripheral blood underwent study. Clonotypes that were public and shared totalled about 2,500 in persistent patients versus about 1,000 in new patients.

With iRepertoire HTBI primers and Arm-PCR of CDR3 regions, TCR beta libraries were built. TCRdb analysed the multiplex PCR reads with MiXCR anew, one entry per CDR3 protein. The sample consists of around 400,000 distinct CDR3 sequences, roughly 21% of them appearing once. This sample's time point: persistent/refractory GD, antithyroid drugs over 5 years with positive TRAb. Following extraction of RNA from PBMCs, that RNA was used to make the TCR library. Per germline, CDR1 ENHRY and CDR2 SYGVKD. The ends were cut back, 5 bases at V and 2 bases at J, with 10 bases in the middle. This CDR3 contains 15 residues. For this clonotype: Its antigen remains unidentified.

The V and J genes are TRBV10-3 and TRBJ2-6; D not certain. The specimen was peripheral blood mononuclear cells (PBMCs), collected when the disease was refractory, from a patient treated with antithyroid drugs. This sequence was found in a female donor with Graves disease. The CDR3 loop reads CAISQREAGANVLTF. CDR3 DNA sequence: TGTGCCATCAGTCAACGAGAGGCTGGGGCCAACGTCCTGACTTTC.